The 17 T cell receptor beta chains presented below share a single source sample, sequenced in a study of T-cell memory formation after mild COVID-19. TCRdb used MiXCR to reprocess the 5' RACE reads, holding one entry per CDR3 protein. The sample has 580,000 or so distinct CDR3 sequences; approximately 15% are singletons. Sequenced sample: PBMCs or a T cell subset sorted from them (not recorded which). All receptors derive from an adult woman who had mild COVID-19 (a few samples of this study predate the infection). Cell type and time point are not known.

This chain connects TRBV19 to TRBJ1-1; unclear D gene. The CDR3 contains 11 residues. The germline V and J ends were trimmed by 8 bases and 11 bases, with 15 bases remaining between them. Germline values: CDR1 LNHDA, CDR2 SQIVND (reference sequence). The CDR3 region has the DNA TGTGCCAGTGGGCAGTGGATCGGGGCTTTCTTT. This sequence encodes CASGQWIGAFF. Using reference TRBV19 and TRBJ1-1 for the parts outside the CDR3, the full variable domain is DGGITQSPKYLFRKEGQNVTLSCEQNLNHDAMYWYRQDPGQGLRLIYYSQIVNDFQKGDIAEGYSVSREKKESFPLTVTSAQKNPTAFYLCASGQWIGAFFGQGTRLTVV.

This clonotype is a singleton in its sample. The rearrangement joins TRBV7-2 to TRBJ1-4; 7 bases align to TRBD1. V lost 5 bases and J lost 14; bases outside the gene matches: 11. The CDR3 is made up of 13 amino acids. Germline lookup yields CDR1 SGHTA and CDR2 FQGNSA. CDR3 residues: CASSEPYDRDLFF. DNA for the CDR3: TGTGCCAGCAGCGAACCCTATGACAGGGACCTGTTTTTT.

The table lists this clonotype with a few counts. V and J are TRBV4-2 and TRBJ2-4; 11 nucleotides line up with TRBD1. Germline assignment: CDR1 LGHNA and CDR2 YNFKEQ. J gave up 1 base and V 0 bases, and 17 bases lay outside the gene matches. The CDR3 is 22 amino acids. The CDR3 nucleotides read TGTGCCAGCAGCCAAGACGGACTCTTGGGACAGGGGGTTGCCCTCGCCAAAAACATTCAGTACTTC. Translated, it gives CASSQDGLLGQGVALAKNIQYF.

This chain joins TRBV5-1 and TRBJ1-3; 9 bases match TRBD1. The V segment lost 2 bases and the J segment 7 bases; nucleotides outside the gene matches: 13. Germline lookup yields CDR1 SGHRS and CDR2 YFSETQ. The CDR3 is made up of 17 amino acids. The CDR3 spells CASSLTHAGQGDNTIYF. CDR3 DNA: TGCGCCAGCAGCTTAACCCACGCGGGACAGGGAGATAACACCATATATTTT.

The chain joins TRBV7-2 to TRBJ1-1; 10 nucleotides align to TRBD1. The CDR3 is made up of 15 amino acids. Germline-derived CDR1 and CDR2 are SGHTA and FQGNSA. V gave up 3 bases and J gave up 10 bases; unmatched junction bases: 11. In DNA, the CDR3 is TGTGCCAGCAGCTTGTTGCGGGACAGGGGAATAGGAGCTTTCTTT. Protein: CASSLLRDRGIGAFF. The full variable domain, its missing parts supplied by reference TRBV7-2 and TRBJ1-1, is GAGVSQSPSNKVTEKGKDVELRCDPISGHTALYWYRQSLGQGLEFLIYFQGNSAPDKSGLPSDRFSAERTGGSVSTLTIQRTQQEDSAVYLCASSLLRDRGIGAFFGQGTRLTVV.

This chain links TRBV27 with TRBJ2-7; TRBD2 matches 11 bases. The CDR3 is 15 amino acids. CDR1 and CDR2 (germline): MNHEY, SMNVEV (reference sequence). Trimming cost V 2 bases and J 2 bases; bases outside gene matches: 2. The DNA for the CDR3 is TGTGCCAGCAGTTTAAGACTAGCGGGACCCTACGAGCAGTACTTC. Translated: CASSLRLAGPYEQYF.

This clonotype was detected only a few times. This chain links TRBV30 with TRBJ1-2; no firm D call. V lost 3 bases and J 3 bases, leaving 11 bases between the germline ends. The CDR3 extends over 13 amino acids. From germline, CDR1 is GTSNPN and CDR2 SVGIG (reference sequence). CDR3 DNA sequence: TGTGCCTGGAGCGCAACAGCGGACTATGGCTACACCTTC. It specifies CAWSATADYGYTF.

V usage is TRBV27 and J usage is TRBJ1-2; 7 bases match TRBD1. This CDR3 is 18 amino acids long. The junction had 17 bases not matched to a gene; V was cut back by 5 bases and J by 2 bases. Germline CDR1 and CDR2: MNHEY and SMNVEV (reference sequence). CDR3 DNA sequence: TGTGCCAGCAGTAGGGGCTTTACCGGACAGGCCCGAAACTATGGCTACACCTTC. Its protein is CASSRGFTGQARNYGYTF.

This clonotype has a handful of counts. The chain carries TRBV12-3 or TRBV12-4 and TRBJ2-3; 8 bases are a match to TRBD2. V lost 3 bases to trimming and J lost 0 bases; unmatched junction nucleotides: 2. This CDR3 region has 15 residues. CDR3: CASSFASGSTDTQYF. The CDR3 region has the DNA TGTGCCAGCAGTTTTGCTAGCGGGAGCACAGATACGCAGTATTTT.

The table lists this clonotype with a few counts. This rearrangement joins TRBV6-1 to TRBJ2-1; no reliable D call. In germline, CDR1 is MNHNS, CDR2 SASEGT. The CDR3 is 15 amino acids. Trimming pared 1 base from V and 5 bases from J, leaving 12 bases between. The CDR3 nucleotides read TGTGCCAGCAGTGAAGGGCTCGGACGGCACAATGAGCAGTTCTTC. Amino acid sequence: CASSEGLGRHNEQFF.

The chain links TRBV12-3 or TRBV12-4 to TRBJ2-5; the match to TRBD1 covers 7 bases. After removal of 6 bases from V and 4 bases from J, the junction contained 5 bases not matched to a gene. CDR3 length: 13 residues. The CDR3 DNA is TGTGCCAGCAGGACAGGGAAAGCAGAGACCCAGTACTTC. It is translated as CASRTGKAETQYF.

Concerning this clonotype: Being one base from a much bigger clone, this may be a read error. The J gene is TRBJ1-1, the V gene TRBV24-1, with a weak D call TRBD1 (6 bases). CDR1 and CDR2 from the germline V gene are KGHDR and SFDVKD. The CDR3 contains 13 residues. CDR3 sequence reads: CATSDLTGTDAFF. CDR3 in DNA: TGTGCCACCAGTGATTTGACAGGGACTGACGCTTTCTTT.

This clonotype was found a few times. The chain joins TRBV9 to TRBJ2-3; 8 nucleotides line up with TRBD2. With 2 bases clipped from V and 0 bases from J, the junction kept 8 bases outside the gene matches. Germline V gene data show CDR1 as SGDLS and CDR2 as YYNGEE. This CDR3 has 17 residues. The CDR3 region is CASSVLAGYSSTDTQYF. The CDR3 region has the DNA TGTGCCAGCAGCGTCCTAGCGGGTTATTCTAGCACAGATACGCAGTATTTT.

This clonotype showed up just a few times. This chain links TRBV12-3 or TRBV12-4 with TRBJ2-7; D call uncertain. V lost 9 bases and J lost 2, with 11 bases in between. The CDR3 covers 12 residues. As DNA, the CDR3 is TGTGCCAGTGGGATCGTGACCTACGAGCAGTACTTC. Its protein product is CASGIVTYEQYF.

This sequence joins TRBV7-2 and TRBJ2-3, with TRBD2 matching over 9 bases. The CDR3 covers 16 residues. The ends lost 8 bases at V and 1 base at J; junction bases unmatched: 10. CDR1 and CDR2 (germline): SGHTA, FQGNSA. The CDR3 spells CASRRRGGGGTDTQYF. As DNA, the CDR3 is TGTGCCAGCCGCCGGCGGGGGGGCGGAGGCACAGATACGCAGTATTTT.

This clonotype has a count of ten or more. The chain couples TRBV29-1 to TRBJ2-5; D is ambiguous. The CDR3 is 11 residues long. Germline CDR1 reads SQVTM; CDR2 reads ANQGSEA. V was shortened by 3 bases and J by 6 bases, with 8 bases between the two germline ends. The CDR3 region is CSVDGVQTQYF. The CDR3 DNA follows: TGCAGCGTTGATGGGGTGCAGACCCAGTACTTC.

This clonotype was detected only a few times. Here the CDR3 reads CASSWEDTRNEQFF. Written as DNA, the CDR3 is TGTGCCAGCAGTTGGGAGGACACCCGCAATGAGCAGTTCTTC. The chain joins TRBV6-6 to TRBJ2-1, with D tentatively TRBD2 (6 bases). CDR3 size: 14 residues. Germline CDR1 is MNHNY and CDR2 is SVGAGI (reference sequence). V dropped 4 bases and J dropped 6 bases, with 13 bases sitting between them.